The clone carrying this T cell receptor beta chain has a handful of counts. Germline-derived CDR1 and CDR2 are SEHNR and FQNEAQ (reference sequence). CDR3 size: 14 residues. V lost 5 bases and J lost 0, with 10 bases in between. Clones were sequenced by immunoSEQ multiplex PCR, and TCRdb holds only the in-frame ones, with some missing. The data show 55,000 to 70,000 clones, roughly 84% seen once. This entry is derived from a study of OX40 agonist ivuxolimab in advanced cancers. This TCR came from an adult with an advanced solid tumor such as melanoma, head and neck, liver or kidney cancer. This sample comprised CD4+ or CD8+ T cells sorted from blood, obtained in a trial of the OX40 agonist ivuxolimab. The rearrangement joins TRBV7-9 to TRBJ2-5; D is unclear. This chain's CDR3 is CASSRRLDQETQYF. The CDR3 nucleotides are TGTGCCAGCAGCCGGAGACTGGACCAAGAGACCCAGTACTTC.